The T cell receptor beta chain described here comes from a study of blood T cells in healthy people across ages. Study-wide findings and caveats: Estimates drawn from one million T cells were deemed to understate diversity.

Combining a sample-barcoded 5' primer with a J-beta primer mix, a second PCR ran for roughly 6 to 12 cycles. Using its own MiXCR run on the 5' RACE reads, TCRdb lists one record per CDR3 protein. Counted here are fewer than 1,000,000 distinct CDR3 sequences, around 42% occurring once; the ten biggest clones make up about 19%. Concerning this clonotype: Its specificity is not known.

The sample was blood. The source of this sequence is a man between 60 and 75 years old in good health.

The CDR3 coding sequence is TGCAGTGCTAGTGGCAGGGGGGAAAGAGATACGCAGTATTTT. This encodes CSASGRGERDTQYF. The genes are TRBV20-1 and TRBJ2-3; TRBD1 is a possible D gene (7 bases). V was trimmed by 3 bases and J by 5 bases, leaving 15 bases between them. The V gene's germline CDR1 is DFQATT and CDR2 SNEGSKA (reference sequence). The CDR3 contains 14 residues.